Shown below are 17 T cell receptor beta chains from a single sample sequenced in a study of blood T cell repertoires in COVID-19. Generated by immunoSEQ multiplex PCR, the TCRdb table keeps only in-frame clones and is missing some. The table shows approximately 160,000 clones, with more than 70% occurring only once. Sequenced sample: peripheral blood. These receptors were taken from a man in his forties or fifties with active or convalescent COVID-19.

The V gene is TRBV9, the J gene TRBJ1-3; D may be TRBD1 (5 bases). This CDR3 contains 17 residues. V was pared by 3 bases and J by 2 bases, with 18 bases between. Germline V gene lookup returns CDR1 SGDLS and CDR2 YYNGEE. DNA for the CDR3: TGTGCCAGCAGCGAGGGGCCAGGACGAAGTACTGGAAACACCATATATTTT. Translated, it gives CASSEGPGRSTGNTIYF.

V is TRBV5-1 and J is TRBJ1-3, with a weak D call TRBD1 (5 bases). V lost 2 bases to trimming and J lost 4 bases, with 16 bases between them. Per germline, CDR1 SGHRS and CDR2 YFSETQ. The CDR3 runs to 16 residues. CDR3 sequence (DNA): TGCGCCAGCAGCTTAACCGAGGTCAGGGCCGGAAACACCATATATTTT. Protein product: CASSLTEVRAGNTIYF.

The chain joins TRBV7-8 to TRBJ2-6, with D hard to call. There are 14 residues in the CDR3. Germline CDR1 reads SGHVS; CDR2 reads FQNEAQ. Trimming left V 5 bases short and J 3 bases short, with 8 bases between. CDR3 amino acids: CASSAGFGANVLTF. The CDR3 nucleotides read TGTGCCAGCAGCGCAGGCTTTGGGGCCAACGTCCTGACTTTC.

This clone turned up a few times. The chain carries TRBV19 and TRBJ1-1, with TRBD1 matching over 7 bases. Losses at the gene ends were 3 bases for V and 11 bases for J; bases not matched to a gene: 6. The CDR3 is 12 amino acids. CDR1 is LNHDA and CDR2 is SQIVND in the germline V gene (reference sequence). The CDR3 loop reads CASSIARGKAFF. Written as DNA, the CDR3 is TGTGCCAGTAGTATTGCCAGGGGGAAGGCTTTCTTT.

This chain connects TRBV6-5 to TRBJ2-2, with 9 positions matching TRBD1. Germline values: CDR1 MNHEY, CDR2 SVGAGI. The CDR3 spans 15 residues. V dropped 6 bases and J dropped 6; count of bases not matched to a gene: 8. Here the CDR3 reads CASSTGTGLAGELFF. As DNA, the CDR3 is TGTGCCAGCAGCACCGGGACAGGGTTGGCCGGGGAGCTGTTTTTT.

The rearrangement joins TRBV3-1 (or the pseudogene TRBV3-2) to TRBJ2-5; TRBD2 might be the D (5 bases). Germline V lookup: CDR1 LGHDT, CDR2 YNNKEL (reference sequence). There are 16 residues in the CDR3. The V end was cut by 1 base, the J end by 1 base, with 13 bases between. The CDR3 is CASSQGGGAIQETQYF. CDR3 DNA: TGTGCCAGCAGCCAAGGAGGAGGAGCCATCCAAGAGACCCAGTACTTC.

The chain links TRBV10-3 to TRBJ2-1, with 9 nucleotides matching TRBD1. CDR1 is ENHRY and CDR2 is SYGVKD in the germline V gene. This CDR3 spans 13 amino acids. Unmatched junction bases numbered 4, after V lost 8 bases and J lost 5 bases. The CDR3 region is CAIGGQGNNEQFF. DNA for the CDR3: TGTGCCATCGGAGGACAGGGGAACAATGAGCAGTTCTTC.

V is TRBV11-2 and J is TRBJ2-1, with D perhaps TRBD2 (6 bases). Germline V CDR1 and CDR2: SGHAT, FQNNGV. V gave up 3 bases and J gave up 6 bases, with 12 bases separating them. The CDR3 runs to 14 residues. CDR3 loop: CASSFGRLLNEQFF. CDR3 nucleotide sequence: TGTGCCAGCAGCTTCGGGAGACTCCTCAATGAGCAGTTCTTC. Full variable domain (rest looked up from reference TRBV11-2 and TRBJ2-1): EAGVAQSPRYKIIEKRQSVAFWCNPISGHATLYWYQQILGQGPKLLIQFQNNGVVDDSQLPKDRFSAERLKGVDSTLKIQPAKLEDSAVYLCASSFGRLLNEQFFGPGTRLTVL.

This clone was seen a handful of times. The J gene is TRBJ2-7, the V gene TRBV4-1, with 13 bases aligning to TRBD2. CDR1 is MGHRA, CDR2 YSYEKL, per germline. The CDR3 extends over 15 amino acids. With 4 bases clipped from V and 3 bases from J, the junction kept 3 bases outside the gene matches. CDR3 coding DNA: TGCGCCAGCAGCCCATGGACTAGCGGGAGCTACGAGCAGTACTTC. It translates to CASSPWTSGSYEQYF.

The chain recombines TRBV6-5 with TRBJ1-1, with a possible D match to TRBD1 (5 bases). V lost 2 bases and J 5 bases, leaving 12 bases between the germline ends. CDR3 length: 14 amino acids. Germline CDR1 is MNHEY and CDR2 is SVGAGI. The CDR3 sequence: CASSYGGEGTEAFF. In DNA, the CDR3 is TGTGCCAGCAGTTACGGAGGGGAAGGGACTGAAGCTTTCTTT.

This CDR3 is CASGRTARDTEAFF. For the CDR3, the DNA is TGTGCCAGCGGTCGGACAGCTCGGGACACTGAAGCTTTCTTT. This rearrangement joins TRBV28 to TRBJ1-1, with D possibly being TRBD1 (6 bases). Per the germline V gene, CDR1 is MDHEN and CDR2 is SYDVKM. The CDR3 spans 14 residues. V dropped 8 bases and J dropped 3 bases, with 16 bases sitting between them.

The chain joins TRBV19 to TRBJ2-2; maybe TRBD1 (6 bases). The CDR3 has 15 residues. V was clipped by 5 bases and J by 2 bases, with 12 bases between them. Germline lookup yields CDR1 LNHDA and CDR2 SQIVND (reference sequence). In DNA, the CDR3 is TGTGCCAGTAGTTTAAGACAGGCCAACACCGGGGAGCTGTTTTTT. It codes for CASSLRQANTGELFF.

This clone was detected only once. The chain links TRBV25-1 to TRBJ2-7, with 7 bases lining up with TRBD1. The CDR3 extends over 17 amino acids. Trimming took 6 bases from V and 0 from J; bases not matched to a gene: 14. Germline values: CDR1 MGHDK, CDR2 SYGVNS. CDR3 residues: CASSRSAGTAISYEQYF. For the CDR3, the DNA is TGTGCCAGCAGCCGATCCGCCGGGACAGCGATCTCCTACGAGCAGTACTTC.

V usage is TRBV2 and J usage is TRBJ2-3; 8 bases map to TRBD2. The V and J ends lost 5 bases and 1 base, in that order; junction bases with no gene match: 2. Germline V gene sequence: CDR1 SNHLY, CDR2 FYNNEI. This CDR3 is built from 14 residues. The CDR3 loop reads CASSRSGGTDTQYF. Here the CDR3 DNA reads TGTGCCAGCAGTCGTAGCGGGGGCACAGATACGCAGTATTTT.

The chain combines TRBV7-2 with TRBJ2-3; TRBD2 matches at 10 bases. CDR1 is SGHTA, CDR2 FQGNSA, per germline. The CDR3 totals 16 residues. The trim removed 1 base at V and 3 bases at J, leaving 4 bases unmatched. CDR3 sequence: CASSLEVAGGTDTQYF. Here the CDR3 DNA reads TGTGCCAGCAGCTTAGAGGTAGCGGGAGGAACAGATACGCAGTATTTT.

V gene TRBV15 combines with J gene TRBJ2-2; D is perhaps TRBD2 (6 bases). The CDR3 sequence is 16 residues long. V lost 2 bases and J lost 0, with 10 bases in between. CDR1 is LNHNV, CDR2 YYDKDF, per germline (reference sequence). The CDR3 region has the DNA TGTGCCACCAGCAGATGGGACTCCGCGAACACCGGGGAGCTGTTTTTT. Translating gives CATSRWDSANTGELFF.

V and J are TRBV6-2 or TRBV6-3 and TRBJ2-6, with 8 bases that match TRBD2. CDR1 is MNHEY, CDR2 SVGEGT, per germline. The V gene end was trimmed by 3 bases and the J gene end by 2 bases; junction bases not matched to a gene: 3. The CDR3 loop spans 16 amino acids. The CDR3: CASSYEAGAGANVLTF. In DNA form, the CDR3 reads TGTGCCAGCAGTTATGAAGCGGGGGCTGGGGCCAACGTCCTGACTTTC.